Listed here are 15 T cell receptor beta chains from one sample, sequenced in a study of blood T cell repertoires in COVID-19. Measured with immunoSEQ multiplex PCR; TCRdb has only the in-frame clones, and not every one. The sample records approximately 240,000 clones, just under 85% being singletons. The material sequenced was peripheral blood. Every receptor here comes from a man aged 50 to 59 with acute or convalescent COVID-19.

The CDR3 bases are TGTGCCAGCAGCCAAGAACTAGCGGGCACTGAAGCTTTCTTT. This sequence encodes CASSQELAGTEAFF. The J gene is TRBJ1-1, the V gene TRBV3-1 (or the pseudogene TRBV3-2); D is unclear. The V end was cut by 0 bases, the J end by 4 bases, with 9 bases between. The CDR3 is 14 residues long. Germline V gives CDR1 LGHDT, CDR2 YNNKEL (reference sequence).

The chain recombines TRBV2 with TRBJ1-1; D not certain. Germline values: CDR1 SNHLY, CDR2 FYNNEI. V was shortened by 6 bases and J by 6 bases, with 11 bases between the two germline ends. The CDR3 runs to 12 residues. The CDR3 DNA is TGTGCCAGCAGCCTTAGGAGCCCTGAAGCTTTCTTT. This sequence encodes CASSLRSPEAFF.

This chain joins TRBV27 and TRBJ2-1; D gene uncertain. The V gene's germline CDR1 is MNHEY and CDR2 SMNVEV (reference sequence). The V gene lost 2 bases and the J gene lost 0 bases, with 11 bases spanning the gap. The CDR3 length is 16 residues. CDR3 residues: CASSLVGARSYNEQFF. The CDR3 DNA is TGTGCCAGCAGTTTAGTGGGCGCCCGCTCCTACAATGAGCAGTTCTTC.

This chain joins TRBV7-9 and TRBJ2-5; TRBD2 agrees at 9 bases. In germline, CDR1 is SEHNR, CDR2 FQNEAQ (reference sequence). The V and J ends lost 5 bases and 4 bases, in that order; junction bases with no gene match: 8. This CDR3 comprises 15 residues. CDR3 protein: CASSRWVAGVETQYF. The CDR3 nucleotides are TGTGCCAGCAGCCGTTGGGTAGCGGGGGTAGAGACCCAGTACTTC.

This clone was recorded only once. The chain couples TRBV9 to TRBJ2-1, with 12 bases aligning to TRBD2. With 0 bases clipped from V and 8 bases from J, the junction kept 3 bases outside the gene matches. The CDR3 has 15 residues. Germline CDR1 is SGDLS and CDR2 is YYNGEE. CDR3 sequence: CASSVASGRVDEQFF. CDR3 DNA sequence: TGTGCCAGCAGCGTAGCTAGCGGGAGGGTAGATGAGCAGTTCTTC.

The V and J genes are TRBV5-1 and TRBJ1-1; a weak D match, TRBD1 (5 bases). Trimming removed 4 bases at V and 2 bases at J, with 15 bases between. In germline, CDR1 is SGHRS, CDR2 YFSETQ. This CDR3 has 15 residues. As DNA, the CDR3 is TGCGCCAGCAGCGCTCGCCAGGGTGGTAACACTGAAGCTTTCTTT. It specifies CASSARQGGNTEAFF.

This chain uses TRBV4-1 with TRBJ2-7; D is uncertain. The V end was cut by 0 bases, the J end by 0 bases, with 6 bases between. This CDR3 has 14 residues. From germline, CDR1 is MGHRA and CDR2 YSYEKL. CDR3 region: CASSQELSSYEQYF. In DNA form, the CDR3 reads TGCGCCAGCAGCCAAGAGCTCAGCTCCTACGAGCAGTACTTC.

A note on this clone: In the same sample, other DNA sequences code for this CDR3. The chain employs TRBV6-5 and TRBJ1-3; D is ambiguous. CDR1 is MNHEY and CDR2 is SVGAGI in the germline V gene. Trimming pared 7 bases from V and 3 bases from J, leaving 13 bases between. The CDR3 totals 14 residues. CDR3 sequence: CASTLGGSGNTIYF. DNA of the CDR3: TGTGCCAGCACCCTTGGTGGTAGTGGAAACACCATATATTTT.

This clone was picked up one time. The rearrangement links TRBV18 to TRBJ2-1; D gene uncertain. CDR3 length: 12 residues. Deletions cut 2 bases from V and 9 bases from J, with 8 bases between. Germline V gene lookup returns CDR1 KGHSH and CDR2 LQKENI. CDR3 in amino acids: CASSPETLEQFF. The DNA of the CDR3 is TGTGCCAGCTCACCAGAGACTCTTGAGCAGTTCTTC.

The V and J genes are TRBV3-1 (or the pseudogene TRBV3-2) and TRBJ2-5, with TRBD1 identical over 8 bases. The CDR3 consists of 13 residues. Unmatched junction bases numbered 5, after V lost 4 bases and J lost 7 bases. Germline-derived CDR1 and CDR2 are LGHDT and YNNKEL (reference sequence). The CDR3 loop reads CASSRQGIGTQYF. Here the CDR3 DNA reads TGTGCCAGCAGCCGACAGGGGATCGGGACCCAGTACTTC.

The chain couples TRBV5-1 to TRBJ2-2; 7 bases agree with TRBD2. Germline V gene sequence: CDR1 SGHRS, CDR2 YFSETQ. The CDR3 has 18 amino acids. J lost 3 bases, V lost 0 bases, and 11 bases had no gene match. This CDR3 reads CASSLVPAGYLDTGELFF. In nucleotides, the CDR3 is TGCGCCAGCAGCTTGGTTCCAGCGGGATATCTAGACACCGGGGAGCTGTTTTTT.

The V call is TRBV9, the J call TRBJ2-2; maybe TRBD2 (5 bases). The CDR3 totals 15 residues. In germline, CDR1 is SGDLS, CDR2 YYNGEE. V was clipped by 4 bases and J by 3 bases, with 13 bases between them. The CDR3 spells CASSSSPGHTGELFF. The CDR3 nucleotides read TGTGCCAGCAGCTCTAGCCCAGGCCACACCGGGGAGCTGTTTTTT.

V is TRBV5-1 and J is TRBJ1-1; possibly TRBD1 for D (6 bases). This CDR3 has 15 amino acids. In germline, CDR1 is SGHRS, CDR2 YFSETQ. Trimming stripped 5 bases from V and 0 bases from J, with 14 bases between. Here the CDR3 DNA reads TGCGCCAGCAGAAGCACAGGGTTGGTGAACACTGAAGCTTTCTTT. Its protein is CASRSTGLVNTEAFF.

The chain couples TRBV28 to TRBJ1-5, with TRBD1 as a possible D gene (6 bases). Germline loops: CDR1 MDHEN, CDR2 SYDVKM. The germline V and J ends were trimmed by 3 bases and 1 base, with 19 bases remaining between them. The CDR3 has 18 residues. For the CDR3, the DNA is TGTGCCAGCAGTTTTAGCATGAGCTGGACAGCGAGCAATCAGCCCCAGCATTTT. Its protein product is CASSFSMSWTASNQPQHF. Variable domain in full (rest from reference TRBV28 and TRBJ1-5): DVKVTQSSRYLVKRTGEKVFLECVQDMDHENMFWYRQDPGLGLRLIYFSYDVKMKEKGDIPEGYSVSREKKERFSLILESASTNQTSMYLCASSFSMSWTASNQPQHFGDGTRLSIL.

This chain joins TRBV20-1 and TRBJ2-3; TRBD2 agrees at 7 bases. The CDR3 runs to 14 residues. V gave up 3 bases and J gave up 5 bases; unmatched junction bases: 8. Germline V lookup: CDR1 DFQATT, CDR2 SNEGSKA (reference sequence). This CDR3 reads CSASLAGAGDTQYF. CDR3 DNA: TGCAGTGCTAGTCTCGCGGGAGCGGGAGATACGCAGTATTTT.